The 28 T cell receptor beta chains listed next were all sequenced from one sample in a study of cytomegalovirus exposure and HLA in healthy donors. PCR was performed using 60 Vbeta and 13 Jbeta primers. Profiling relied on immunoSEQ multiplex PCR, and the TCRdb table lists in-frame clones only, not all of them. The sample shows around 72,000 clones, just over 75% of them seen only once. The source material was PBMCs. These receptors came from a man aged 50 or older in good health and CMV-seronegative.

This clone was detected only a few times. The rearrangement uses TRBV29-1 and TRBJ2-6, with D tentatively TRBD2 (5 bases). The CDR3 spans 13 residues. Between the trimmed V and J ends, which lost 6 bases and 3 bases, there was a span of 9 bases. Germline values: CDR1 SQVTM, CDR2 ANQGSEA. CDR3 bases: TGCAGCGTGACTGAGGGTGGGGCCAACGTCCTGACTTTC. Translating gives CSVTEGGANVLTF.

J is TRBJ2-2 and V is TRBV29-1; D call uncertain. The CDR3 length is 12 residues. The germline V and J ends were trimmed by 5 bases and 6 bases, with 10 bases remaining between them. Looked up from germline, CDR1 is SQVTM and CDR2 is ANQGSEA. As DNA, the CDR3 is TGCAGCGTTACGTGGTCGGCCGGGGAGCTGTTTTTT. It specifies CSVTWSAGELFF.

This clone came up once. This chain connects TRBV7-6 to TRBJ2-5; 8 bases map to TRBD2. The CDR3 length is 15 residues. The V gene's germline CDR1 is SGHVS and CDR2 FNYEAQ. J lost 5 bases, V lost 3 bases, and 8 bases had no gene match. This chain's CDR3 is CASSLGLVDGETQYF. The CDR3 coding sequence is TGTGCCAGCAGCTTGGGACTAGTGGATGGCGAGACCCAGTACTTC.

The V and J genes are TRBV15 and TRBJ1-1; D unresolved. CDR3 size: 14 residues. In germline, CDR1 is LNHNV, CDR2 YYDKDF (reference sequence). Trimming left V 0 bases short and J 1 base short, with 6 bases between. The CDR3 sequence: CATSREAENTEAFF. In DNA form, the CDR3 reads TGTGCCACCAGCAGAGAGGCAGAGAACACTGAAGCTTTCTTT. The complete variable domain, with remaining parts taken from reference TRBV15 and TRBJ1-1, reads DAMVIQNPRYQVTQFGKPVTLSCSQTLNHNVMYWYQQKSSQAPKLLFHYYDKDFNNEADTPDNFQSRRPNTSFCFLDIRSPGLGDTAMYLCATSREAENTEAFFGQGTRLTVV.

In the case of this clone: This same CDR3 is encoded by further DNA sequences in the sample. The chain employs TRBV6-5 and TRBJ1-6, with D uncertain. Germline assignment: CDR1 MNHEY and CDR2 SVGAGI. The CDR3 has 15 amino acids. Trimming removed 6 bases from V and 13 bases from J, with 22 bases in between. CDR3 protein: CASSLRSPELSPLHF. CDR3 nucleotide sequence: TGTGCCAGCAGCCTCAGGTCACCAGAGCTATCCCCCCTCCACTTT.

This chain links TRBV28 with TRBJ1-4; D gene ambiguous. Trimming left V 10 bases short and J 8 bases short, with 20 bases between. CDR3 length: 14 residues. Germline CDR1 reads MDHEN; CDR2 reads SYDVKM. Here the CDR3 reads CATTIGSLSEKLFF. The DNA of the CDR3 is TGTGCCACCACTATCGGCAGTCTGAGCGAAAAACTGTTTTTT.

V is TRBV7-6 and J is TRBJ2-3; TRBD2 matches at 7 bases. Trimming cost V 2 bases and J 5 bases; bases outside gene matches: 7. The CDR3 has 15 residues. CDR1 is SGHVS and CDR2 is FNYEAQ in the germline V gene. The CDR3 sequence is CASSLSRERGDTQYF. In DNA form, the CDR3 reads TGTGCCAGCAGCTTATCGCGGGAGAGGGGAGATACGCAGTATTTT.

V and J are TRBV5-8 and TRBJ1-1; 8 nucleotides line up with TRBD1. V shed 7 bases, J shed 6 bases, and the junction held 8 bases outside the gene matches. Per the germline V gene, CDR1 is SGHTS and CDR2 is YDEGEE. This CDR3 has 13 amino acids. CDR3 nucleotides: TGTGCCAGCCCCTCACAGGGGGACGCTGAAGCTTTCTTT. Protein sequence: CASPSQGDAEAFF.

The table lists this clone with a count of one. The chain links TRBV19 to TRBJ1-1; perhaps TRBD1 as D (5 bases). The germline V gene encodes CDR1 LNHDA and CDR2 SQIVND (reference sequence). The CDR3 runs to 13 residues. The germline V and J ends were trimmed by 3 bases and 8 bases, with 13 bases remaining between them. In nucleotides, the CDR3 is TGTGCCAGTAGTATTGGAAGGGGCAACGAAGCTTTCTTT. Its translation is CASSIGRGNEAFF.

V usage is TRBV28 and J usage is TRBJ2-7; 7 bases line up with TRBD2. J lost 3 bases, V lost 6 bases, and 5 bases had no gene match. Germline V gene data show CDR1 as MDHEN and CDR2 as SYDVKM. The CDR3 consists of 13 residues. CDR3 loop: CASRGPGGYEQYF. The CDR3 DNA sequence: TGTGCCAGCAGAGGTCCGGGGGGCTACGAGCAGTACTTC.

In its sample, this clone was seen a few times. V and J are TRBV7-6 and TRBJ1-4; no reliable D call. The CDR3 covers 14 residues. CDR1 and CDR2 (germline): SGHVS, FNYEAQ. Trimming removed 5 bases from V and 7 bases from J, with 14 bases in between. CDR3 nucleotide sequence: TGTGCCAGCAGCCGATATTATACGGGTGAAAAACTGTTTTTT. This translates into CASSRYYTGEKLFF.

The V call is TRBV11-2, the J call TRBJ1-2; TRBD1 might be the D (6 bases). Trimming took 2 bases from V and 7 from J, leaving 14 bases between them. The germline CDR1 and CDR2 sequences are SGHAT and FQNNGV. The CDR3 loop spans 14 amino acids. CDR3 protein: CASSLPTGFGGYTF. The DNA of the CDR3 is TGTGCCAGCAGCTTACCCACAGGGTTCGGTGGCTACACCTTC.

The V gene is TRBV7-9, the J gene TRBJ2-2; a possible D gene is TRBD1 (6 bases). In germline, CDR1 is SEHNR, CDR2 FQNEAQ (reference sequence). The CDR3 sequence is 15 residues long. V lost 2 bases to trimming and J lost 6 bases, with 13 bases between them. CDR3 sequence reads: CASSLLQGRSGELFF. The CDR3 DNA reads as TGTGCCAGCAGCTTATTACAGGGAAGATCCGGGGAGCTGTTTTTT. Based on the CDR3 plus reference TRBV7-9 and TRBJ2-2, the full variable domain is DTGVSQNPRHKITKRGQNVTFRCDPISEHNRLYWYRQTLGQGPEFLTYFQNEAQLEKSRLLSDRFSAERPKGSFSTLEIQRTEQGDSAMYLCASSLLQGRSGELFFGEGSRLTVL.

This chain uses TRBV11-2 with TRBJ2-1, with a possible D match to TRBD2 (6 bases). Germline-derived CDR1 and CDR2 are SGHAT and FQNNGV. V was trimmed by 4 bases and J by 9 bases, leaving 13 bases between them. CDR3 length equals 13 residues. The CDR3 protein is CASSSALGGEQFF. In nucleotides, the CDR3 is TGTGCCAGCAGCTCAGCCTTGGGGGGTGAGCAGTTCTTC.

CDR3 nucleotide sequence: TGTGCCAGCAGCCACGGGGAGACCCAGTACTTC. This encodes CASSHGETQYF. The chain joins TRBV14 to TRBJ2-5; D not certain. The CDR3 length is 11 residues. V was cut by 3 bases and J by 5 bases, with 4 bases left in between. The germline V gene has CDR1 SGHDN and CDR2 FVKESK.

CDR3 sequence: CASRNSLGYGYTF. The DNA for the CDR3 is TGTGCCAGTAGGAATAGCCTCGGCTATGGCTACACCTTC. The J gene is TRBJ1-2, the V gene TRBV19; unclear D gene. The germline V gene has CDR1 LNHDA and CDR2 SQIVND (reference sequence). This CDR3 contains 13 residues. V dropped 6 bases and J dropped 4 bases, with 12 bases sitting between them.

CDR3 nucleotide sequence: TGTGCCAGCTCACCGCCGGGACAGGGGAAGGGTTCACCCCTCCACTTT. This gives the protein CASSPPGQGKGSPLHF. This sequence joins TRBV18 and TRBJ1-6, with 10 bases matching TRBD1. Germline values: CDR1 KGHSH, CDR2 LQKENI. The CDR3 covers 16 residues. J lost 9 bases, V lost 3 bases, and 8 bases had no gene match.

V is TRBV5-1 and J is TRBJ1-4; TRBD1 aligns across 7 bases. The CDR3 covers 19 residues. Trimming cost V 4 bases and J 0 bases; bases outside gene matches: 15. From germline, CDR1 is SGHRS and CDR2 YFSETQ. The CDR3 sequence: CASSGDSTFYLATNEKLFF. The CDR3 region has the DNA TGCGCCAGCAGCGGGGACAGCACCTTTTACCTCGCAACTAATGAAAAACTGTTTTTT.

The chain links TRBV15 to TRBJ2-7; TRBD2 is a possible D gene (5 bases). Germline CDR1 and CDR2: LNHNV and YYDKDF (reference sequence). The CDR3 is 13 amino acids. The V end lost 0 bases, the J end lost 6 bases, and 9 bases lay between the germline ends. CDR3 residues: CATSRDRGREQYF. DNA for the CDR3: TGTGCCACCAGCAGAGACCGCGGGCGCGAGCAGTACTTC.

CDR3 DNA: TGTGCCAGCAGCTCCGTCGGGGTTATATCAAACTATGGCTACACCTTC. It yields the protein CASSSVGVISNYGYTF. V usage is TRBV11-2 and J usage is TRBJ1-2; D is unclear. Germline CDR1 and CDR2: SGHAT and FQNNGV. CDR3 length: 16 residues. Trimming took 4 bases from V and 2 from J, leaving 17 bases between them.

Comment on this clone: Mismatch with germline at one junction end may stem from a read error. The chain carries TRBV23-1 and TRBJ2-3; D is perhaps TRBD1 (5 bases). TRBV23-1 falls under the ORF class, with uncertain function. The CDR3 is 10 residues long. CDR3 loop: CASPDLSGHF. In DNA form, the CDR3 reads TGCGCCAGCCCTGATTTGTCAGGGCATTTT.

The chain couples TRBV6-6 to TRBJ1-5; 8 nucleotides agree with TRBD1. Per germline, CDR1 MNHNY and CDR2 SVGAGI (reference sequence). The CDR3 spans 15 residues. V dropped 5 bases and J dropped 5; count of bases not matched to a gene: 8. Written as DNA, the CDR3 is TGTGCCAGCAGTGCCGGGACAGGCTCGGATCAGCCCCAGCATTTT. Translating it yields CASSAGTGSDQPQHF.

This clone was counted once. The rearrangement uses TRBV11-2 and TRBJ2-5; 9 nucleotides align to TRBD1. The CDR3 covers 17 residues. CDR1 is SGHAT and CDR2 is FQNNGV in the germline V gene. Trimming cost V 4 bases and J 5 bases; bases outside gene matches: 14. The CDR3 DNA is TGTGCCAGCAGCTCCCTCGGGACAGGGTTAACCCTTGAGACCCAGTACTTC. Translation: CASSSLGTGLTLETQYF.

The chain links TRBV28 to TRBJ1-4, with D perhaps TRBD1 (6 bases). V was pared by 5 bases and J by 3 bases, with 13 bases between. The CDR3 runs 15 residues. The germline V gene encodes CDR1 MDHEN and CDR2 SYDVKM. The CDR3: CASSGGGGSNEKLFF. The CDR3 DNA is TGTGCCAGCAGTGGCGGGGGGGGCTCTAATGAAAAACTGTTTTTT.

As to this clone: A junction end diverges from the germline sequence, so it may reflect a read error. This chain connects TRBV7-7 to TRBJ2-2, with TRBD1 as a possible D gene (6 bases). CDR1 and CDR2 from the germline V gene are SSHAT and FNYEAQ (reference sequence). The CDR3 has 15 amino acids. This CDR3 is CASSPGTQNTGELFF. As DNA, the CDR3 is TGTGCTAGCAGCCCAGGGACACAGAACACCGGGGAGCTGTTTTTT.

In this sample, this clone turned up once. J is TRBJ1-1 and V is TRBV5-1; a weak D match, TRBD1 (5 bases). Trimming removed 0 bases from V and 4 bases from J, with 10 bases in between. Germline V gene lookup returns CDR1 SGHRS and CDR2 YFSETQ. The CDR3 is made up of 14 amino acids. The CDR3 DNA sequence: TGCGCCAGCAGCTTGGTGGGGGGAGTCACTGAAGCTTTCTTT. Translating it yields CASSLVGGVTEAFF. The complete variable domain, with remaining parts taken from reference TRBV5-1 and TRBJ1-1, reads KAGVTQTPRYLIKTRGQQVTLSCSPISGHRSVSWYQQTPGQGLQFLFEYFSETQRNKGNFPGRFSGRQFSNSRSEMNVSTLELGDSALYLCASSLVGGVTEAFFGQGTRLTVV.

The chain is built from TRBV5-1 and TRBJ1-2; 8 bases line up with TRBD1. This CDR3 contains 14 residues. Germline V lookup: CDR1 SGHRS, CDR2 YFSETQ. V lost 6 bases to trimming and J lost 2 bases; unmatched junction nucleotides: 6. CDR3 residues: CASNPTGDNYGYTF. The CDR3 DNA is TGCGCCAGCAACCCGACAGGGGACAACTATGGCTACACCTTC. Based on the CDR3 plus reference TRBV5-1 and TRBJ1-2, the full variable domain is KAGVTQTPRYLIKTRGQQVTLSCSPISGHRSVSWYQQTPGQGLQFLFEYFSETQRNKGNFPGRFSGRQFSNSRSEMNVSTLELGDSALYLCASNPTGDNYGYTFGSGTRLTVV.

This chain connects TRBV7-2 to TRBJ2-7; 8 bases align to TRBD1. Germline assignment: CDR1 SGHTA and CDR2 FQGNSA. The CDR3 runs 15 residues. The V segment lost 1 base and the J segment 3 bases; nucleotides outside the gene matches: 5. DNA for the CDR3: TGTGCCAGCAGCTTAGGGGCAGGGGGCGGCTACGAGCAGTACTTC. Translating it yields CASSLGAGGGYEQYF. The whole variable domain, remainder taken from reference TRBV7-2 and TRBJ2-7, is GAGVSQSPSNKVTEKGKDVELRCDPISGHTALYWYRQSLGQGLEFLIYFQGNSAPDKSGLPSDRFSAERTGGSVSTLTIQRTQQEDSAVYLCASSLGAGGGYEQYFGPGTRLTVT.